A selection of T cell receptor beta chains follows, all from one sample in a study of blood T cell repertoires in COVID-19. The table came from immunoSEQ multiplex PCR; TCRdb's copy has only in-frame clones and leaves some out. The sample includes over 95,000 clones, 80% to 90% of them seen just once. Sequencing was carried out using peripheral blood. All receptors derive from a human donor with acute or convalescent COVID-19. The donor label of this sample is uncertain. The CDR3 runs from the conserved cysteine through the conserved F or W. The D gene is left open where the match is weak. Expanded clones are given a class, and other clones once, few, many or no size at all.

cdr3_aa cdr3_nt j_call d_call v_call clone_size
CASSYSRSNRGRIRDTQYF TGTGCCAGCAGTTACTCTCGATCGAACAGGGGGAGGATACGAGATACGCAGTATTTT TRBJ2-3 TRBD1 TRBV6-2/TRBV6-3 NA
CASSQTGGNTEAFF TGTGCCAGCAGCCAAACCGGGGGAAACACTGAAGCTTTCTTT TRBJ1-1 NA TRBV16 NA
CASSVTIGTGVMNTEAFF TGTGCCAGCAGCGTCACAATTGGGACAGGGGTCATGAACACTGAAGCTTTCTTT TRBJ1-1 TRBD1 TRBV13 NA
CASSSDRGRDNEQFF TGTGCCAGCAGTTCCGACAGGGGGCGCGATAATGAGCAGTTCTTC TRBJ2-1 TRBD1 TRBV28 NA
CASSATGVDQPQHF TGTGCCAGCAGTGCGACGGGAGTTGATCAGCCCCAGCATTTT TRBJ1-5 NA TRBV2 NA
CATSRELIVQGADNEQFF TGTGCCACCAGCAGAGAATTGATCGTGCAGGGGGCGGACAATGAGCAGTTCTTC TRBJ2-1 TRBD1 TRBV15 NA
CASSSVAGSYEQYF TGTGCCAGCAGTTCGGTAGCGGGAAGCTACGAGCAGTACTTC TRBJ2-7 TRBD2 TRBV6-2/TRBV6-3 NA
CASSIQGADTEAFF TGTGCCAGCTCAATACAGGGGGCGGACACTGAAGCTTTCTTT TRBJ1-1 TRBD1 TRBV18 few
CASSLYSSGTGWAQPQHF TGTGCCAGCAGTTTATACTCATCGGGGACAGGGTGGGCTCAGCCCCAGCATTTT TRBJ1-5 TRBD1 TRBV28 NA
CASSLDPRDSYEQYF TGTGCCAGCAGCTTAGATCCCAGGGACTCCTACGAGCAGTACTTC TRBJ2-7 NA TRBV11-2 NA
CASSDPDNSNQPQHF TGTGCCAGCAGTGACCCCGACAATAGCAATCAGCCCCAGCATTTT TRBJ1-5 NA TRBV6-2/TRBV6-3 NA
CASSLFTEGEQYF TGTGCCAGCTCACTATTTACGGAGGGCGAGCAGTACTTC TRBJ2-7 NA TRBV18 NA
CARGKRERGEQFF TGTGCTAGGGGTAAGCGGGAGAGGGGTGAGCAGTTCTTC TRBJ2-1 TRBD2 TRBV30 NA
CSVPGQGAHTQYF TGCAGCGTTCCGGGACAGGGGGCGCATACGCAGTATTTT TRBJ2-3 TRBD1 TRBV29-1 NA
CASSPPPRDTQYF TGTGCCAGCAGCCCCCCCCCTCGAGATACGCAGTATTTT TRBJ2-3 NA TRBV11-2 NA
CASKPGMGYGPQHF TGCGCCAGCAAGCCCGGGATGGGGTATGGGCCCCAGCATTTT TRBJ1-5 NA TRBV5-1 NA
CASSFPSGGTRPQFTIEQFF TGTGCCAGCAGCTTTCCTAGCGGGGGGACCCGACCTCAATTTACAATTGAGCAGTTCTTC TRBJ2-1 TRBD2 TRBV5-5 NA
CASSLGSSGGSEQYF TGCGCCAGCAGCTTGGGCTCTTCAGGGGGAAGCGAGCAGTACTTC TRBJ2-7 TRBD1 TRBV5-1 few
CASTNRPSQETQYF TGTGCCAGCACAAACAGACCATCTCAAGAGACCCAGTACTTC TRBJ2-5 NA TRBV2 NA
CASSPDRGETQYF TGTGCCAGCAGTCCGGACAGGGGGGAGACCCAGTACTTC TRBJ2-5 TRBD1 TRBV6-5 NA
CASSILGTGGNEQFF TGTGCCAGTAGTATACTGGGGACAGGGGGCAATGAGCAGTTCTTC TRBJ2-1 TRBD1 TRBV19 NA
CASSEHRNTEAFF TGTGCCAGCAGTGAGCACAGAAACACTGAAGCTTTCTTT TRBJ1-1 NA TRBV6-1 NA
CASSFYLTGSNRGYEQYF TGTGCCAGCAGCTTCTATTTGACAGGGTCCAACCGAGGGTACGAGCAGTACTTC TRBJ2-7 TRBD1 TRBV5-5 NA
CASSLEQGRDGYTF TGTGCCAGCAGCTTAGAACAGGGCCGAGATGGCTACACCTTC TRBJ1-2 NA TRBV11-2 NA
CASRLGVSGCISTDTQYF TGTGCAAGTCGCTTAGGGGTTAGCGGGTGCATCAGCACAGATACGCAGTATTTT TRBJ2-3 NA TRBV12-2 few
CASSYGQGYQPQHF TGTGCCAGCAGTTACGGGCAGGGCTATCAGCCCCAGCATTTT TRBJ1-5 NA TRBV6-2/TRBV6-3 NA
CASSEVGAGGSGYTF TGTGCCAGCAGTGAAGTAGGGGCAGGGGGCTCGGGCTACACCTTC TRBJ1-2 TRBD1 TRBV6-1 NA
CASSQPGQQNTEAFF TGTGCCAGCAGCCAGCCGGGACAACAAAACACTGAAGCTTTCTTT TRBJ1-1 NA TRBV3-1/TRBV3-2 NA
CASSPGADRVGRRYEQYF TGTGCCAGCTCACCCGGGGCCGACAGGGTGGGGAGGCGATACGAGCAGTACTTC TRBJ2-7 NA TRBV18 NA
CASSYSASSYNEQFF TGTGCCAGCAGTTATAGCGCAAGCTCCTACAATGAGCAGTTCTTC TRBJ2-1 NA TRBV2 NA
CASSRGQGSSYEQYF TGTGCCAGCAGCAGGGGACAGGGGAGTTCCTACGAGCAGTACTTC TRBJ2-7 TRBD1 TRBV11-3 NA
CASSRPRTGGTEAFF TGTGCCAGCAGTCGGCCCAGGACAGGGGGCACTGAAGCTTTCTTT TRBJ1-1 TRBD1 TRBV28 NA
CASSLEPGGHSPLHF TGTGCCAGCAGCTTGGAACCAGGGGGCCATTCACCCCTCCACTTT TRBJ1-6 TRBD1 TRBV5-4 NA
CASSQEAGGSSYNEQFF TGTGCCAGCAGCCAAGAAGCGGGAGGGAGCTCCTACAATGAGCAGTTCTTC TRBJ2-1 TRBD2 TRBV4-2 NA
CASSVGGTGHRGYTF TGTGCCAGCAGCGTAGGGGGGACAGGTCATAGGGGCTACACCTTC TRBJ1-2 TRBD1 TRBV9 NA
CATSDSIAGTGVDTQYF TGTGCCACCAGTGATTCGATCGCCGGGACAGGGGTAGATACGCAGTATTTT TRBJ2-3 TRBD1 TRBV24-1 NA
CASSVLGAYTGELFF TGTGCCAGCAGTGTTTTAGGGGCATACACCGGGGAGCTGTTTTTT TRBJ2-2 NA TRBV2 NA
CASSLLDSYYYGYTF TGTGCCAGCAGTTTATTGGACAGCTATTATTATGGCTACACCTTC TRBJ1-2 NA TRBV28 NA
CASTHLSPLHF TGTGCCAGCACCCACCTATCACCCCTCCACTTT TRBJ1-6 NA TRBV12-1 NA
CASSYRSTGGGYGYTF TGTGCCAGCAGTTACCGTTCGACAGGGGGCGGCTATGGCTACACCTTC TRBJ1-2 TRBD1 TRBV6-2/TRBV6-3 NA
CAISEGQGVWEQYF TGTGCCATCAGTGAGGGACAGGGGGTTTGGGAGCAGTACTTC TRBJ2-7 TRBD1 TRBV10-3 NA
CASTTGGTLAGELFF TGTGCCAGCACGACAGGGGGTACATTGGCCGGGGAGCTGTTTTTT TRBJ2-2 TRBD1 TRBV28 NA
CASSLDRGLRGNTIYF TGTGCCAGCAGCTTAGACAGGGGGCTTCGAGGAAACACCATATATTTT TRBJ1-3 TRBD1 TRBV7-9 NA
CASGPMSLRLAGGSRDTQYF TGTGCCAGCGGCCCGATGTCCCTAAGACTAGCGGGAGGGTCAAGGGATACGCAGTATTTT TRBJ2-3 TRBD2 TRBV28 NA
CASSKPTSGVYGYTF TGTGCCAGTAGCAAGCCTACCTCAGGGGTTTATGGCTACACCTTC TRBJ1-2 NA TRBV19 NA
CASSQSGAGSTYEQYF TGCGCCAGCTCCCAATCAGGAGCGGGGTCGACCTACGAGCAGTACTTC TRBJ2-7 TRBD2 TRBV4-1 NA
CASSQPGQGVSGYTF TGTGCCAGCAGCCAACCGGGACAGGGAGTCTCTGGCTACACCTTC TRBJ1-2 TRBD1 TRBV14 NA
CASSLGVDGYTF TGTGCCAGCAGCCTCGGAGTAGATGGCTACACCTTC TRBJ1-2 NA TRBV11-1 NA
CATSRDPALVELFF TGTGCCACCAGCAGAGATCCTGCACTGGTGGAGCTGTTTTTT TRBJ2-2 NA TRBV15 NA
CAIGGGRVDQPQHF TGTGCCATAGGGGGGGGCAGGGTCGATCAGCCCCAGCATTTT TRBJ1-5 NA TRBV28 NA
CASSIMGLATNNEQFF TGTGCCAGTAGTATAATGGGACTAGCGACAAACAATGAGCAGTTCTTC TRBJ2-1 TRBD2 TRBV19 NA
CASTFRERNIQYF TGTGCCAGTACTTTTCGGGAGAGGAACATTCAGTACTTC TRBJ2-4 NA TRBV5-5 NA
CASSLQGLNEQFF TGTGCCAGCAGCTTACAGGGGTTGAATGAGCAGTTCTTC TRBJ2-1 NA TRBV11-2 NA